Presented here are 29 T cell receptor beta chains from one specimen sequenced in a study of blood T cell repertoires in COVID-19. Using immunoSEQ multiplex PCR, the repertoire was profiled, and TCRdb retains in-frame clones only, with some absent. The data contain roughly 80,000 clones, around 90% of them singletons. The sequencing input was peripheral blood. Source of these receptors: an elderly woman with active or convalescent COVID-19.

V is TRBV9 and J is TRBJ2-3; TRBD2 agrees at 11 bases. Looked up from germline, CDR1 is SGDLS and CDR2 is YYNGEE. Losses at the gene ends were 2 bases for V and 4 bases for J; bases not matched to a gene: 9. The CDR3 spans 17 residues. As DNA, the CDR3 is TGTGCCAGCAGCGTCCGATCCGGGACTAGCGGATCAGATACGCAGTATTTT. Residues: CASSVRSGTSGSDTQYF.

The J gene is TRBJ2-1, the V gene TRBV10-3; 12 nucleotides match TRBD1. With V trimmed by 2 bases and J by 8 bases, 4 bases remained unmatched. The germline V gene encodes CDR1 ENHRY and CDR2 SYGVKD. This CDR3 comprises 15 residues. The CDR3 DNA sequence: TGTGCCATCAGTGAGGCCGGGACAGGGGGCCATGAGCAGTTCTTC. Its protein product is CAISEAGTGGHEQFF.

The rearrangement uses TRBV6-2 or TRBV6-3 and TRBJ2-5; 10 bases line up with TRBD1. Germline trimming cut 0 bases from V and 6 bases from J; bases unmatched to any gene: 4. The CDR3 spans 15 residues. Germline loops: CDR1 MNHEY, CDR2 SVGEGT. CDR3 nucleotides: TGTGCCAGCAGTTACTCCCGACAGGGGGCGAAGACCCAGTACTTC. Encoded protein: CASSYSRQGAKTQYF.

Notes on this clone: Because it lacks the conserved phenylalanine or tryptophan at the end, this CDR3 is likely a read error. The chain recombines TRBV5-1 with TRBJ1-6; TRBD1 matches at 12 bases. Germline V gene sequence: CDR1 SGHRS, CDR2 YFSETQ. The V gene end was trimmed by 0 bases and the J gene end by 5 bases; junction bases not matched to a gene: 3. CDR3 length: 17 amino acids. CDR3 nucleotides: TGCGCCAGCAGCTTGGTGGGACAGGGGGCGAATAATTCACCCCTCCACTCT. As protein: CASSLVGQGANNSPLHS.

The rearrangement joins TRBV2 to TRBJ2-7, with 9 bases fitting TRBD1. This CDR3 is built from 16 residues. V shed 3 bases and J 1 base; nucleotides not matched to a gene: 7. Germline V CDR1 and CDR2: SNHLY, FYNNEI. The CDR3 bases are TGTGCCAGCAGTGAGGAACCGGGACAGGGATCCTACGAGCAGTACTTC. Translating gives CASSEEPGQGSYEQYF.

V gene TRBV2 combines with J gene TRBJ2-7; maybe TRBD1 (5 bases). This CDR3 comprises 15 residues. The V end lost 5 bases, the J end lost 0 bases, and 14 bases lay between the germline ends. The germline CDR1 and CDR2 sequences are SNHLY and FYNNEI. The CDR3, as DNA: TGTGCCAGCAGTCCCCGACAGATTCTCTCCTACGAGCAGTACTTC. This sequence encodes CASSPRQILSYEQYF.

The sample holds one count of this clone. The CDR3: CASSPRQGSLYGYTF. The CDR3 DNA reads TGCGCCAGCAGCCCCCGGCAGGGGTCGCTCTATGGCTACACCTTC. The chain combines TRBV4-3 with TRBJ1-2; tentative D call: TRBD1 (6 bases). Germline V gives CDR1 LGHNA, CDR2 YSLEER. Trimming took off 4 bases at V and 4 bases at J, with 16 bases between the two ends. The CDR3 covers 15 residues.

This chain connects TRBV11-2 to TRBJ2-4, with D tentatively TRBD1 (6 bases). The CDR3 spans 19 residues. V was cut by 4 bases and J by 0 bases, with 22 bases left in between. Germline values: CDR1 SGHAT, CDR2 FQNNGV. The CDR3 region is CASSSSPGQLQLAKNIQYF. The CDR3 coding sequence is TGTGCCAGCAGCTCCTCCCCCGGACAGCTACAATTAGCCAAAAACATTCAGTACTTC.

This chain joins TRBV10-2 and TRBJ1-1, with D tentatively TRBD1 (6 bases). The CDR3 has 14 amino acids. Trimming took off 6 bases at V and 4 bases at J, with 15 bases between the two ends. The germline V gene has CDR1 WSHSY and CDR2 SAAADI. The DNA for the CDR3 is TGCGCCAGCAGACCCAGGGGTGGGGGCACTGAAGCTTTCTTT. Translation gives CASRPRGGGTEAFF.

The V gene is TRBV10-3, the J gene TRBJ2-5; TRBD1 is a possible D gene (6 bases). Deletions cut 4 bases from V and 5 bases from J, with 11 bases between. The CDR3 runs to 13 residues. Germline V gene sequence: CDR1 ENHRY, CDR2 SYGVKD. The CDR3, as DNA: TGTGCCATCAGTGCAGCAGGGGCGGAGACCCAGTACTTC. Translating gives CAISAAGAETQYF.

V usage is TRBV9 and J usage is TRBJ2-3; D unclear. This CDR3 is 13 amino acids long. Per the germline V gene, CDR1 is SGDLS and CDR2 is YYNGEE. V shed 4 bases and J shed 8 bases, with 14 bases lying between them. CDR3 bases: TGTGCCAGCAGCCCCAGTATCACGGGTACGCAGTATTTT. This encodes CASSPSITGTQYF.

This sequence joins TRBV5-1 and TRBJ2-1; 15 bases fit TRBD2. The germline CDR1 and CDR2 sequences are SGHRS and YFSETQ. V lost 4 bases to trimming and J lost 15 bases; unmatched junction nucleotides: 11. The CDR3 covers 15 residues. CDR3 protein: CASSPQGLAGGGSFF. Here the CDR3 DNA reads TGCGCCAGCAGCCCCCAGGGACTAGCGGGGGGAGGTTCGTTCTTC.

The V gene is TRBV24-1, the J gene TRBJ1-6; D uncertain. Trimming took off 9 bases at V and 7 bases at J, with 12 bases between the two ends. The CDR3 runs 13 residues. Germline V gene lookup returns CDR1 KGHDR and CDR2 SFDVKD. DNA of the CDR3: TGTGCCACCTCACGGGAAGGGAATTCACCCCTCCACTTT. Amino acids: CATSREGNSPLHF.

J is TRBJ2-7 and V is TRBV6-2 or TRBV6-3, with a weak D call TRBD1 (7 bases). V lost 2 bases, J lost 1 base, and 9 bases lay in between. Germline assignment: CDR1 MNHEY and CDR2 SVGEGT. The CDR3 loop spans 14 amino acids. In DNA form, the CDR3 reads TGTGCCAGCAGTTACCCAGGGGGGTCCTACGAGCAGTACTTC. It is translated as CASSYPGGSYEQYF.

The CDR3 DNA reads as TGCGCCAGCAGCCAAGATCCCGGACAGCCCCGGAATGAGCAGTTCTTC. This codes for CASSQDPGQPRNEQFF. The V call is TRBV4-3, the J call TRBJ2-1, with D possibly being TRBD1 (6 bases). In germline, CDR1 is LGHNA, CDR2 YSLEER. CDR3 length: 16 amino acids. Trimming pared 0 bases from V and 7 bases from J, leaving 16 bases between.

The V gene is TRBV7-2, the J gene TRBJ2-7, with 7 bases matching TRBD2. This CDR3 comprises 14 residues. Per the germline V gene, CDR1 is SGHTA and CDR2 is FQGNSA. V shed 5 bases and J 2 bases; nucleotides not matched to a gene: 6. The CDR3 region has the DNA TGTGCCAGCAGCAGAGCGGGGATTACCTACGAGCAGTACTTC. It yields the protein CASSRAGITYEQYF.

This clone appeared once. The rearrangement joins TRBV5-4 to TRBJ2-2; TRBD2 matches at 7 bases. In germline, CDR1 is SGHNT, CDR2 YYREEE (reference sequence). The CDR3 is 14 amino acids. Unmatched junction bases numbered 2, after V lost 0 bases and J lost 6 bases. Here the CDR3 reads CASSLGGGAGELFF. Written as DNA, the CDR3 is TGTGCCAGCAGCTTGGGGGGAGGGGCCGGGGAGCTGTTTTTT.

This rearrangement joins TRBV27 to TRBJ2-5; weak D call: TRBD1 (6 bases). The CDR3 extends over 15 amino acids. Trimming left V 1 base short and J 1 base short, with 10 bases between. Germline V CDR1 and CDR2: MNHEY, SMNVEV (reference sequence). CDR3 nucleotides: TGTGCCAGCAGTTTATGGCAGGGGATCCAAGAGACCCAGTACTTC. Protein: CASSLWQGIQETQYF.

The V gene is TRBV7-2, the J gene TRBJ1-2; D possibly corresponds to TRBD1 (5 bases). Between the trimmed V and J ends, which lost 5 bases and 7 bases, there was a span of 17 bases. The V gene's germline CDR1 is SGHTA and CDR2 FQGNSA. The CDR3 has 14 residues. The CDR3 DNA reads TGTGCCAGCAGCCTTAGCTCCAGGGATCGTGGCTACACCTTC. Translated, it gives CASSLSSRDRGYTF.

V gene TRBV5-1 combines with J gene TRBJ1-1; 9 bases are a match to TRBD1. With V trimmed by 4 bases and J by 4 bases, 8 bases remained unmatched. The CDR3 length is 15 residues. The V gene's germline CDR1 is SGHRS and CDR2 YFSETQ. This CDR3 is CASSGGTGQGTEAFF. CDR3 in DNA: TGCGCCAGCAGCGGAGGGACAGGGCAGGGCACTGAAGCTTTCTTT.

This chain connects TRBV19 to TRBJ1-2; TRBD1 agrees at 8 bases. This CDR3 comprises 15 residues. Germline CDR1 reads LNHDA; CDR2 reads SQIVND (reference sequence). Trimming took 6 bases from V and 2 from J; bases not matched to a gene: 8. The CDR3 bases are TGTGCCAGTAGACCAACAGGGGGAGAGAACTATGGCTACACCTTC. Translated: CASRPTGGENYGYTF.

V gene TRBV18 combines with J gene TRBJ1-2; unclear D gene. The germline V and J ends were trimmed by 3 bases and 6 bases, with 17 bases remaining between them. Germline CDR1 KGHSH, CDR2 LQKENI. CDR3 size: 15 residues. Here the CDR3 DNA reads TGTGCCAGCTCACCTCAAGGGTACGTCGGGGATGGCTACACCTTC. It is translated as CASSPQGYVGDGYTF.

The chain carries TRBV15 and TRBJ1-6, with D possibly being TRBD1 (6 bases). There are 16 residues in the CDR3. V was shortened by 3 bases and J by 14 bases, with 23 bases between the two germline ends. Germline CDR1 LNHNV, CDR2 YYDKDF (reference sequence). In DNA, the CDR3 is TGTGCCACCAGCAGGACCGGGTTAGGGGACACGTTGTCCCTCCACTTT. It specifies CATSRTGLGDTLSLHF.

The chain recombines TRBV24-1 with TRBJ2-5; TRBD2 might be the D (6 bases). The V gene lost 7 bases and the J gene lost 2 bases, with 16 bases spanning the gap. Looked up from germline, CDR1 is KGHDR and CDR2 is SFDVKD. The CDR3 totals 15 residues. The CDR3 protein is CATSSIRDSQETQYF. The CDR3 coding sequence is TGTGCCACCAGCTCAATCCGGGACTCACAAGAGACCCAGTACTTC.

This clone was detected a few times. This chain links TRBV7-6 with TRBJ1-2, with 7 bases matching TRBD1. The CDR3 has 12 residues. The V segment lost 5 bases and the J segment 12 bases; nucleotides outside the gene matches: 9. Germline CDR1 SGHVS, CDR2 FNYEAQ. CDR3 DNA sequence: TGTGCCAGCAGCCAGCCAGGGGGAGAAAACACCTTC. This translates into CASSQPGGENTF. The entire variable domain, with the rest obtained from reference TRBV7-6 and TRBJ1-2, is as follows: GAGVSQSPRYKVTKRGQDVALRCDPISGHVSLYWYRQALGQGPEFLTYFNYEAQQDKSGLPNDRFSAERPEGSISTLTIQRTEQRDSAMYRCASSQPGGENTFGSGTRLTVV.

This clone was seen a handful of times. This chain uses TRBV18 with TRBJ1-1; 7 bases line up with TRBD1. The germline CDR1 and CDR2 sequences are KGHSH and LQKENI. The junction had 12 bases not matched to a gene; V was cut back by 0 bases and J by 2 bases. The CDR3 has 18 amino acids. The CDR3 coding sequence is TGTGCCAGCTCACCACCGGGGTTAGGCGGGACAGACAACACTGAAGCTTTCTTT. This codes for CASSPPGLGGTDNTEAFF.

The chain has TRBV12-3 or TRBV12-4 and TRBJ2-7; 8 bases match TRBD2. Trimming at V came to 6 bases and at J to 6 bases, leaving 7 bases not matched to a gene. This CDR3 comprises 13 residues. The CDR3 nucleotides read TGTGCCAGCAGCTCGGGACTAGGTCCCGAGCAGTACTTC. It is translated as CASSSGLGPEQYF.

The gene calls are TRBV19 and TRBJ2-2, with 9 positions matching TRBD2. V gave up 4 bases and J gave up 6 bases; unmatched junction bases: 9. Germline V gene sequence: CDR1 LNHDA, CDR2 SQIVND (reference sequence). This CDR3 has 16 amino acids. CDR3 sequence reads: CASSSASRLAAGELFF. The CDR3 coding sequence is TGTGCCAGTAGTAGCGCCTCCCGACTAGCGGCCGGGGAGCTGTTTTTT.

The V call is TRBV7-2, the J call TRBJ2-1, with D perhaps TRBD2 (6 bases). Trimming cost V 5 bases and J 2 bases, with 13 bases left between them. The CDR3 sequence is 15 residues long. Germline assignment: CDR1 SGHTA and CDR2 FQGNSA. Written as DNA, the CDR3 is TGTGCCAGCAGCCCCAGCGGGTCTACCTACAATGAGCAGTTCTTC. Amino acids: CASSPSGSTYNEQFF.